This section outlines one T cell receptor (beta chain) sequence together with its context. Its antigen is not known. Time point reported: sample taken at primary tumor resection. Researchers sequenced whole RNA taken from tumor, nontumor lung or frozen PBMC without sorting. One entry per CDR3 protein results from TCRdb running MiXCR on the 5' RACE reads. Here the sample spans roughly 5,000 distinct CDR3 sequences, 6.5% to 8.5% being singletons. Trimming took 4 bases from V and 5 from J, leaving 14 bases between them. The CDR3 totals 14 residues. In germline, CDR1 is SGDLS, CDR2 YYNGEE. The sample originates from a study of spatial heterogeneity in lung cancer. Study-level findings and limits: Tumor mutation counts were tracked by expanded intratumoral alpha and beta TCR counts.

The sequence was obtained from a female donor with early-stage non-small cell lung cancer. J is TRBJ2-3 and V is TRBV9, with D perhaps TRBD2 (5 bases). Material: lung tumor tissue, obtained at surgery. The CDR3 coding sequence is TGTGCCAGCAGCTTCCCAGCTGAGGGAGATACGCAGTATTTT. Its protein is CASSFPAEGDTQYF.